By its share, the clone carrying this T cell receptor beta chain is medium-sized. What it binds is not known. After removal of 5 bases from V and 5 bases from J, the junction contained 7 bases not matched to a gene. The CDR3 runs 15 residues. The data derive from a study of naive and memory T cell subsets. The beta constant-region primer was an equimolar mix of two oligonucleotides covering TRBC1 and TRBC2. Four rounds of PCR amplified the ligated cDNA using nested alpha and beta constant-region primers plus SP2. TCRdb redid the calling of the UMI-ligation and nested PCR reads with MiXCR, one entry per CDR3 protein. There are 2,500 to 3,500 distinct CDR3 sequences in the sample; more than 7% occur only once, and roughly 80% lies in the top ten. General study points: Over 90% of naive TCR sequences appeared only once after error correction, unlike memory subsets. Between naive and memory subsets, TCR abundance power law exponents differed.

Sequencing was carried out using effector memory CD8+ T cells from blood. The sample's subset: effector memory, CD45RA- CD27-. This receptor was identified in a human donor in good health. V is TRBV12-3 or TRBV12-4 and J is TRBJ1-1; 11 bases match TRBD1. The CDR3 reads CASSPSGTGGTEAFF. CDR3 DNA sequence: TGTGCCAGCAGTCCTTCCGGGACAGGGGGAACTGAAGCTTTCTTT.